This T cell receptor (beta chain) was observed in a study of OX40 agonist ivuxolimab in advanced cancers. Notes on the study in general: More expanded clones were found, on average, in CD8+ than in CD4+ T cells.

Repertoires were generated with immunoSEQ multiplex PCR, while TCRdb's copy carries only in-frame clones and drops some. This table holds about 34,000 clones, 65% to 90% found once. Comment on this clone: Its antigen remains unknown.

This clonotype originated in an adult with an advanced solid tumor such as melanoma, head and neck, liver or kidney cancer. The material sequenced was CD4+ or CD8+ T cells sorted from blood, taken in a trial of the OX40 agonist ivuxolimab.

CDR3: CASSLLTGANYGYTF. The CDR3 DNA reads as TGTGCCAGCAGCTTATTGACAGGAGCTAACTATGGCTACACCTTC. The chain has TRBV7-2 and TRBJ1-2, with a possible D match to TRBD1 (6 bases). The ends were cut back, 2 bases at V and 0 bases at J, with 10 bases in the middle. Germline V gene lookup returns CDR1 SGHTA and CDR2 FQGNSA. The CDR3 runs to 15 residues.